This TCR beta chain comes out of a study of blood T cell repertoires in COVID-19 (dated by TCRdb to the early 2020s). About the full investigation: Samples from collaborators originated in the United States, Italy and Spain and spanned both the acute and convalescent phases of COVID-19. The material from the prospective study consisted of cDNA or gDNA derived from T cells, B-cell-depleted T cells, or PBMCs. Subjects who had been exposed to COVID-19, were actively infected with it, or had recovered from it provided the deeply sampled blood TCRbeta repertoires that made up the dataset. A freely available public database, intended as a resource for researchers studying the immune response to SARS-CoV-2, is where the repertoires were released. The samples were drawn from the first 160 participants of the ongoing ImmuneRACE study and from 1,254 subjects provided by 6 global collaborators. Nearly every sample came with metadata listing a de-identified subject ID, COVID-19 status, age in years and sex. HLA class I and class II types, where available, came from metadata supplied by the sample provider rather than from assay-based typing. What the study reported, not specific to this receptor: Clinical and demographic metadata were provided uncurated, with the amount varying by source and participant.

With respect to this clone: Its binding antigen is unknown. No per-base quality is available; no much larger clone lies one base away.

Sequences KGHSY (CDR1) and FQNENV (CDR2) are obtained from the germline V gene. The CDR3 goes from the cysteine to the phenylalanine over 15 residues. The kept DNA is CDR3 alone, 45 bases in frame from the first base. V and J lose 4 bases and 7 bases, and a span of 17 bases separates them. TCRbeta CDR3 regions were amplified from genomic DNA by means of the immunoSEQ Assay, a bias-controlled multiplex PCR. The study's processing was this. The number of nucleated cells in each sample was estimated by amplification of reference gene primers within the assay. To quantify the absolute abundance of each unique TCRbeta CDR3 rearrangement, sequence reads were collapsed and filtered. For each sample, productive Simpson clonality was calculated by taking the square root of Simpson's diversity index across productive rearrangements. The immuneACCESS repertoire file appears here via TCRdb, limited to in-frame rearrangements. These files lack a portion of the clones; in checked studies, under half of the deficit traces to unresolved V genes, and the cause of the others is not known. From that table come the V and J calls and clone size; the DNA was used to work out D and trimming. This sample is represented by 9,000 to 10,000 clones; about three quarters of them were singletons. The ten largest clones represent 24% of the sample.

Each collaborating institution followed its own protocols to collect whole blood in K2EDTA tubes. For TCRbeta analysis, collaborators shipped samples in one of three forms: frozen whole blood, isolated PBMCs, or DNA extracted from either of those sample types. The receptor's source is a man in his sixties with active COVID-19. The V gene is TRBV16 and the J gene is TRBJ1-5; the best D guess is TRBD1, with 5 bases matching. The sample comprised peripheral blood. The nucleotide sequence is given as TGTGCCAGCAGCCGGTGGGGACTTAGTGAACAGCCCCAGCATTTT. It specifies CASSRWGLSEQPQHF.